This T cell receptor beta chain was sequenced in a study of identifying expanded T cells in peripheral blood. Study-level results: Variance in clone template counts between roughly 2-week samples significantly increased with total template count across all healthy donors. Differentially abundant clones: roughly 1.2 between replicates, around 17 at 2 to 3 weeks, roughly 18 at four.

Germline-derived CDR1 and CDR2 are LNHNV and YYDKDF (reference sequence). This CDR3 is 14 amino acids long. V was shortened by 0 bases and J by 3 bases, with 8 bases between the two germline ends. The table came from immunoSEQ multiplex PCR; TCRdb's copy has only in-frame clones and leaves some out. There are 80,000 to 90,000 clones in the sample; around 86% occur only once, and about 5.6% lies in the top ten. Details on this clone: The antigen is unknown.

Collection occurred without any documented infections or immune events in donors. The receptor's source is a person aged 18 to 70 in good health. This sequence joins TRBV15 and TRBJ2-5; D remains ambiguous. Specimen: blood. The CDR3 region is CATSRDLPEETQYF. The CDR3 DNA follows: TGTGCCACCAGCAGAGATTTACCTGAAGAGACCCAGTACTTC.